The source of this T cell receptor (beta chain) is a study of T-cell reconstitution after alpha-beta-depleted transplantation in children. Study findings and constraints: A year post-transplant, T-cell counts and diversity derived mostly from newly produced T cells.

A remark on this clonotype: The antigen is not known.

Unique molecular identifiers tagged the TCRbeta library. MiXCR, applied by TCRdb to the PCR reads, yields one record per CDR3 protein. The table records over 100,000 distinct CDR3 sequences, 10% to 13% of them present only once. This CDR3 is 16 amino acids long. J gave up 1 base and V 3 bases, and 3 bases lay outside the gene matches. CDR1 SGHRS and CDR2 YFSETQ come from the germline V gene. The receptor was isolated from a boy aged 2 to 10 with acute lymphoblastic leukemia, due to receive a stem cell transplant. This specimen consisted of PBMCs, obtained before TCRalphabeta/CD19-depleted stem cell transplant. The chain links TRBV5-1 to TRBJ2-6; TRBD1 matches 8 bases. CDR3 nucleotides: TGCGCCAGCAGCTCCAGGGGGCTGTCTGGGGCCAACGTCCTGACTTTC. Translating gives CASSSRGLSGANVLTF.